The entry below gives a single T cell receptor (beta chain) sequence along with its context. No antigen is known for it. It was CD45RO-negative cells, positively selected for CCR7, that made up naive CD8 cells, with terminally differentiated effector memory CD45RA+ cells excluded. This entry is derived from a study of shared clonotypes between healthy human individuals. Across the study: Serving as donors were two women and a few men, whose ages spanned 18 to 49. Points from the study as a whole: When compared with the clonotypes that were shared by all four sorted-subset donors, the non-shared clonotypes turned out to have lower generation probabilities.

This CDR3 contains 13 residues. CDR1 SGHDT and CDR2 YYEEEE come from the germline V gene. Trimming shortened V by 4 bases and J by 4 bases, and 11 bases separated the two germline ends. Some clones are missing from TCRdb's copy, which holds only in-frame ones; the method was immunoSEQ multiplex PCR. The sample carries just over 2,000,000 clones, approximately 94% recorded once. The clonotype originates from a man younger than 35 in good health. Sequencing was carried out using naive CD8+ T cells sorted from blood. The chain links TRBV5-6 to TRBJ1-2; TRBD1 might be the D (5 bases). The chain's CDR3 is CASSPGGIYGYTF. Written as DNA, the CDR3 is TGTGCCAGCAGCCCCGGGGGAATCTATGGCTACACCTTC.